Included here is one T cell receptor (beta chain) sequence, with context. Antigen: not known. The CDR3 is made up of 13 amino acids. Trimming took off 6 bases at V and 0 bases at J, with 6 bases between the two ends. Per germline, CDR1 MNHGY and CDR2 SAAAGT. The record originates from a study of T cells in localized non-small cell lung cancer. Study-wide results and limits: Across samples, adjacent lung featured a median roughly 62 of the top 100 tumor clones.

Clones were sequenced by immunoSEQ multiplex PCR, and TCRdb holds only the in-frame ones, with some missing. This sample has 2,000 or so clones, with 22% found just once. The source of this sequence is a man aged 40-75 years with stage II lung adenocarcinoma. The chain carries TRBV6-8 and TRBJ1-5, with D uncertain. Sample: lung tumor tissue, taken before any cancer treatment. CDR3 coding DNA: TGTGCCAGCAGCAGTTATAGCAATCAGCCCCAGCATTTT. It encodes CASSSYSNQPQHF.